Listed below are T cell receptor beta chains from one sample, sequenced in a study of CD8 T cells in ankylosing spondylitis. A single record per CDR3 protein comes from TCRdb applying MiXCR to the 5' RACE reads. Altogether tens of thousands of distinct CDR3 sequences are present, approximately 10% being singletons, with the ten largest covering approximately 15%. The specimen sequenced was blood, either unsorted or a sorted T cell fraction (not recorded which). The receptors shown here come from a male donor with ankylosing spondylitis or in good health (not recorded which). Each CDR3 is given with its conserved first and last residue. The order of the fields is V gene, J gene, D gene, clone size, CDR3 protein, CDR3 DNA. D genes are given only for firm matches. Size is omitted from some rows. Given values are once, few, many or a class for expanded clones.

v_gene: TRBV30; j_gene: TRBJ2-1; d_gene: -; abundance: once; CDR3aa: CACGRAYNEQFF; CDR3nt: TGTGCCTGTGGACGTGCCTACAATGAGCAGTTCTTC
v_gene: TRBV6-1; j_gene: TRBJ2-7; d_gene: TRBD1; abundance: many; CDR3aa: CASRPGTGGYEQYF; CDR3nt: TGTGCCAGCAGGCCAGGGACAGGGGGCTACGAGCAGTACTTC
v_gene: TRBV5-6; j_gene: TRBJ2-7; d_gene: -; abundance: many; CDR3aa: CASSLGTTTPYEQYF; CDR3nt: TGTGCCAGCAGCTTGGGGACAACTACTCCCTACGAGCAGTACTTC
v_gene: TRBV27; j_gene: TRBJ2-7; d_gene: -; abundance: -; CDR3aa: CASSRQGSNEQYF; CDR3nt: TGTGCCAGCAGTAGGCAGGGGAGCAACGAGCAGTACTTC
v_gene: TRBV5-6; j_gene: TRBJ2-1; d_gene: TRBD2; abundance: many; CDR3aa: CASSLLREGSDNEQFF; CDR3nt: TGTGCCAGCAGCTTGTTGCGGGAGGGGTCCGACAATGAGCAGTTCTTC
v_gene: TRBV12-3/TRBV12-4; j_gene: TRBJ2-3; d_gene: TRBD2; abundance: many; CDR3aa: CASSSGLAGTDTQYF; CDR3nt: TGTGCCAGCAGTTCTGGACTAGCCGGCACAGATACGCAGTATTTT
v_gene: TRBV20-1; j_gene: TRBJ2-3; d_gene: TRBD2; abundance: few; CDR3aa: CSARDLGLAGGVDTDTQYF; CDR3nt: TGCAGTGCTAGAGATCTAGGGCTAGCGGGAGGGGTTGATACAGATACGCAGTATTTT
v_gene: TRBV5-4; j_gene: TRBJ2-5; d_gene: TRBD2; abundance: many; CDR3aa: CASSTGLAGQETQYF; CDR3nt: TGTGCCAGCAGCACCGGACTAGCGGGACAGGAGACCCAGTACTTC
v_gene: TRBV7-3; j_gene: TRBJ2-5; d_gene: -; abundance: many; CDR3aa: CASSLIYQETQYF; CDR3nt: TGTGCCAGCAGCTTAATCTACCAAGAGACCCAGTACTTC
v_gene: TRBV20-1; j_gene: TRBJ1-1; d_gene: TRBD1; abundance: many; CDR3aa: CSARATTGESGTAFF; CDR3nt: TGCAGTGCTAGAGCGACCACAGGGGAGTCCGGGACAGCTTTCTTT
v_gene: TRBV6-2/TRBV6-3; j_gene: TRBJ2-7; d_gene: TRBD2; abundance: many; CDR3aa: CASRPGTSGIYEQYF; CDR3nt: TGTGCCAGCAGACCGGGGACTAGCGGGATCTACGAGCAGTACTTC
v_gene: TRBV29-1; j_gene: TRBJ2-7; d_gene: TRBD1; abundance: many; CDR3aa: CSAAGQGYEQYF; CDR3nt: TGCAGCGCCGCCGGACAGGGCTACGAGCAGTACTTC
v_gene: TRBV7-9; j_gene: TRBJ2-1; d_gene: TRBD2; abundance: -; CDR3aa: CASLKAGAYNEQFF; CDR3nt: TGTGCCAGCCTCAAAGCGGGAGCCTACAATGAGCAGTTCTTC
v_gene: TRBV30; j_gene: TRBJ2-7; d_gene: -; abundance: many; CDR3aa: CAWSAFEGAYEQYF; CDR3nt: TGTGCCTGGAGCGCTTTTGAGGGCGCCTACGAGCAGTACTTC
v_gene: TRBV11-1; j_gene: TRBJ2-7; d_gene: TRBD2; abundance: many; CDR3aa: CASSSLLAGSEQYF; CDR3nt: TGTGCCAGCAGCTCCCTACTAGCGGGATCCGAGCAGTACTTC
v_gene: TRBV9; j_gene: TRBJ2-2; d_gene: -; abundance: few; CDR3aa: CASSTSRETSSGELFF; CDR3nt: TGTGCCAGCAGCACCAGCCGGGAGACTTCATCCGGGGAGCTGTTTTTT
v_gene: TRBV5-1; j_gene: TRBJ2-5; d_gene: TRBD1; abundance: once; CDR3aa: CASSWGQGNTETQYF; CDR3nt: TGCGCCAGCAGCTGGGGACAGGGGAATACGGAGACCCAGTACTTC
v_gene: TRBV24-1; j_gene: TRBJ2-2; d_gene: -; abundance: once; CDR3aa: CATSVPTGTPKKRMDSGELFF; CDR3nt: TGTGCCACCAGTGTTCCAACCGGGACACCCAAGAAGAGGATGGATTCCGGGGAGCTGTTTTTT
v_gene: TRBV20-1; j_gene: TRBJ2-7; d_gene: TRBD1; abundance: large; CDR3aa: CSARGDRGQGYEQYF; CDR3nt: TGCAGTGCTAGGGGGGACAGGGGGCAGGGCTACGAGCAGTACTTC
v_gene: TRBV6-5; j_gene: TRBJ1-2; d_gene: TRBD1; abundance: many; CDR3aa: CASSYTFLTGIDGYTF; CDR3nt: TGTGCCAGCAGTTACACGTTCCTGACAGGGATTGATGGCTACACCTTC
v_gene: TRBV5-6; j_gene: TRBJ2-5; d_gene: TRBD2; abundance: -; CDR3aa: CASSEGTSGIRGTQYF; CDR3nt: TGTGCCAGCAGCGAAGGGACTAGCGGGATTCGCGGGACCCAGTACTTC
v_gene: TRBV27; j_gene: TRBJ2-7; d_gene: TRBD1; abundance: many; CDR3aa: CASGQGAYEQYF; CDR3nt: TGTGCCAGCGGACAGGGGGCGTACGAGCAGTACTTC
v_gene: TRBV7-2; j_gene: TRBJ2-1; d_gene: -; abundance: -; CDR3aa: CASSFSYGSYNEQFF; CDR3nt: TGTGCCAGCAGCTTTAGCTACGGCTCCTACAATGAGCAGTTCTTC
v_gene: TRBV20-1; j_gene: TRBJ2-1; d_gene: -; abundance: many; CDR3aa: CSARARPRTNEQFF; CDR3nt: TGCAGTGCTAGAGCCAGACCAAGAACCAATGAGCAGTTCTTC
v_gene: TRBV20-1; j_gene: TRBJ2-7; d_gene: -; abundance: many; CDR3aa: CSARDIHGPSYEQYF; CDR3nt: TGCAGTGCTAGAGATATCCACGGACCCTCCTACGAGCAGTACTTC
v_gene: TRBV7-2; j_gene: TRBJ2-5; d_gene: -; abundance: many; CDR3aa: CASSLRAGMETQYF; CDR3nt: TGTGCCAGCAGCTTACGGGCGGGAATGGAGACCCAGTACTTC
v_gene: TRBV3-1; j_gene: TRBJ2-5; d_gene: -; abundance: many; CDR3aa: CASSPRRGQETQYF; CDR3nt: TGTGCCAGCAGCCCCCGGAGGGGTCAAGAGACCCAGTACTTC
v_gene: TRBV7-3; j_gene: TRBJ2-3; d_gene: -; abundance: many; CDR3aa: CASSLEGLDTQYF; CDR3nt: TGTGCCAGCAGCTTAGAGGGACTGGATACGCAGTATTTT
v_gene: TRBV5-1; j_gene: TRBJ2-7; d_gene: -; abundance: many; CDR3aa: CASSYEGGAKQYF; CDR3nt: TGCGCCAGCAGCTACGAGGGGGGGGCCAAGCAGTACTTC
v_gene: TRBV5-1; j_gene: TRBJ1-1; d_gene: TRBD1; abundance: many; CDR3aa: CASSSGQPNTEAFF; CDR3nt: TGCGCCAGCAGCTCGGGACAGCCGAACACTGAAGCTTTCTTT
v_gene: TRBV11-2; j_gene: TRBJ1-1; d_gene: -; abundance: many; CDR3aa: CASSFGVGTEAFF; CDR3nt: TGTGCCAGCAGCTTTGGGGTAGGCACTGAAGCTTTCTTT
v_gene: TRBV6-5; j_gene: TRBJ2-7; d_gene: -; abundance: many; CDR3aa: CAIPDRPTKQYF; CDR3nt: TGTGCCATTCCAGACAGACCTACGAAGCAGTACTTC
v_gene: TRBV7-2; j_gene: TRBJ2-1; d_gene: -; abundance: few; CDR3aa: CASSLEPGSSYNEQFF; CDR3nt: TGTGCCAGCAGCTTGGAACCGGGGAGCTCCTACAATGAGCAGTTCTTC
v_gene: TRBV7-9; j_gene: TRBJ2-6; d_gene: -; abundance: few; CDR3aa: CASSLRQSGANVLTF; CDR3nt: TGTGCCAGCAGCTTACGTCAGTCTGGGGCCAACGTCCTGACTTTC
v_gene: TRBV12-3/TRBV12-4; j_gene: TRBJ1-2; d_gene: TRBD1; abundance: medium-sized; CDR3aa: CASTQTGGAGYGYTF; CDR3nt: TGTGCCAGCACTCAGACAGGGGGCGCAGGGTATGGCTACACCTTC
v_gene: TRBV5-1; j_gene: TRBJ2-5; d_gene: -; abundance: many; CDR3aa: CASSLAPGLETQYF; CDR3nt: TGCGCCAGCAGCTTGGCCCCGGGACTAGAGACCCAGTACTTC
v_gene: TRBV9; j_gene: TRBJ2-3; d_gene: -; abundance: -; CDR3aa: CASSVAGSTDTQYF; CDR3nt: TGTGCCAGCAGCGTAGCCGGGAGCACAGATACGCAGTATTTT
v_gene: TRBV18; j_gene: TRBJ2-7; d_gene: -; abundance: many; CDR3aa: CASSPPELLEQYF; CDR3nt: TGTGCCAGCTCACCACCGGAGTTACTAGAGCAGTACTTC
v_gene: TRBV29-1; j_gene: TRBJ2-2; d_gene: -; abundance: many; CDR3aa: CSVEGGTAGELFF; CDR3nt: TGCAGCGTTGAAGGGGGTACGGCCGGGGAGCTGTTTTTT
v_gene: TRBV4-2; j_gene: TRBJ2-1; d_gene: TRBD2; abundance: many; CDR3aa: CASSQALADYNEQFF; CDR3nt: TGTGCCAGCAGCCAAGCGCTAGCGGACTACAATGAGCAGTTCTTC